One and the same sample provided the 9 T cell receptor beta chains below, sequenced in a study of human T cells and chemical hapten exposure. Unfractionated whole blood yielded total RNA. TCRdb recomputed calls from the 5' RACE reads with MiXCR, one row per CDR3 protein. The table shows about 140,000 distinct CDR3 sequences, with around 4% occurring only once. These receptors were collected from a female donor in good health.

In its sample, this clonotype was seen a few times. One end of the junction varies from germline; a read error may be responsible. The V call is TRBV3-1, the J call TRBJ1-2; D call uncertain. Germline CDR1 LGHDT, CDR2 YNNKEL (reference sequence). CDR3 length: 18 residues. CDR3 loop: CAGSQDGWRRSGNYGYTF. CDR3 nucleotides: TGTGCCGGCAGCCAAGATGGTTGGCGCAGGTCCGGTAACTATGGCTACACCTTC.

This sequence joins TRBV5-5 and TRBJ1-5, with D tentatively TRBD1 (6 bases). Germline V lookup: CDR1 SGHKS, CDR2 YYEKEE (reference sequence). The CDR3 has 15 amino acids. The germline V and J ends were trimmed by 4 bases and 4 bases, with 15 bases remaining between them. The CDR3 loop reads CASSRTGNPNQPQHF. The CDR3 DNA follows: TGTGCCAGCAGCCGAACAGGGAATCCGAATCAGCCCCAGCATTTT.

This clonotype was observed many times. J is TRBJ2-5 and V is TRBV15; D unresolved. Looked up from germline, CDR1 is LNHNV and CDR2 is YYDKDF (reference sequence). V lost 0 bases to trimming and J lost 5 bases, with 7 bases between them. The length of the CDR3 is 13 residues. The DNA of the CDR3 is TGTGCCACCAGCAGAGATTTGCTGGAGACCCAGTACTTC. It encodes CATSRDLLETQYF. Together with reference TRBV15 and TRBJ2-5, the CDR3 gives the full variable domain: DAMVIQNPRYQVTQFGKPVTLSCSQTLNHNVMYWYQQKSSQAPKLLFHYYDKDFNNEADTPDNFQSRRPNTSFCFLDIRSPGLGDTAMYLCATSRDLLETQYFGPGTRLLVL.

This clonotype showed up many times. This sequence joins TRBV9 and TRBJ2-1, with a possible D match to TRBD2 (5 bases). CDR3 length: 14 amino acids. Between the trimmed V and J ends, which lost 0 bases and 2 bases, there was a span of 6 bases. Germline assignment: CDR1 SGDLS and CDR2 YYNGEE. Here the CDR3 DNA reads TGTGCCAGCAGCGTAGACGGGGCCTACAATGAGCAGTTCTTC. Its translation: CASSVDGAYNEQFF.

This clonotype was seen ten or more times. As DNA, the CDR3 is TGTGCCAGCAGCTTAGATAATGCCCCCTTCTATGGGCAGTACTTC. This encodes CASSLDNAPFYGQYF. This chain connects TRBV11-2 to TRBJ2-7; no firm D call. Germline CDR1 and CDR2: SGHAT and FQNNGV. With 0 bases removed from V and 9 bases from J, the gap between germline ends came to 18 bases. The CDR3 is 15 amino acids.

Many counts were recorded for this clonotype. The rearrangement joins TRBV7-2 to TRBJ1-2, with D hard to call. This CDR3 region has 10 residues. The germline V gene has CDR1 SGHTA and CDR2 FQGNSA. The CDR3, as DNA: TGTGTCGCGGGGAGCTATGGCTACACCTTC. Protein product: CVAGSYGYTF.

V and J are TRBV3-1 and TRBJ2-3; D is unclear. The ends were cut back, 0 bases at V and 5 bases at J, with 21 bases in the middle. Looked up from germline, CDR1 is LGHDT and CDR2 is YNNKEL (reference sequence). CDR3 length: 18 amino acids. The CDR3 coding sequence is TGTGCCAGCAGCCAAGATCTATGGGGTGGGTGGTTGTTAGATACGCAGTATTTT. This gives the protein CASSQDLWGGWLLDTQYF.

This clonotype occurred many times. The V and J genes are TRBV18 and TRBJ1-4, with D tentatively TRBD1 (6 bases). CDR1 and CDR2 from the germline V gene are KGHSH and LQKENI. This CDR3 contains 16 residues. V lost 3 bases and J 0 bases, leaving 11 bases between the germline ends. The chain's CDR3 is CASSPQGPATNEKLFF. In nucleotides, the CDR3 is TGTGCCAGCTCACCGCAGGGGCCGGCAACTAATGAAAAACTGTTTTTT.

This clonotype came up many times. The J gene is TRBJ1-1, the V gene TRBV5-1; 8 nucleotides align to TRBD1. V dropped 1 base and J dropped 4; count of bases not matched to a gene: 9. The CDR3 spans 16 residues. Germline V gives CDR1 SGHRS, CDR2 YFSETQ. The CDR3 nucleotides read TGCGCCAGCAGCTTGTATGACAGGGGATATGGCACTGAAGCTTTCTTT. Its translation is CASSLYDRGYGTEAFF.